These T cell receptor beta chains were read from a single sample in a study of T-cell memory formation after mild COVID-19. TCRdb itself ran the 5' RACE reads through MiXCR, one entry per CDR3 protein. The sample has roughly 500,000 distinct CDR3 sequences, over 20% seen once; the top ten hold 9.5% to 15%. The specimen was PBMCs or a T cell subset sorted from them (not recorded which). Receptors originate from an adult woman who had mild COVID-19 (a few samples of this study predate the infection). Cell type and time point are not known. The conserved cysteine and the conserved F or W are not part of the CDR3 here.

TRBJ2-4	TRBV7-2	ASSLVPGTLAKNIQY
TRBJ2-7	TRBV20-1	SAREGTGTSGPFPYEQY
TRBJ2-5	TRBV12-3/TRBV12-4	ASSSRGGAYQETQY
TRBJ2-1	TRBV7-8	ASSLRGEQQF
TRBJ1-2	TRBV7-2	ASSPPPYLVTGTNYGYT
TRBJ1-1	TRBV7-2	ASSLQEVVAEAF
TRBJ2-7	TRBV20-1	SARPPHGLRQSYEQY
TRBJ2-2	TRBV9	ASSAAGAGNTGELF
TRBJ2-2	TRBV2	ASRLDRGELF
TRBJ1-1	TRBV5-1	ASSLYQGAITEAF
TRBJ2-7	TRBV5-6	ASSLGAGIGSYEQY
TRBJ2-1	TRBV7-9	ASSFSGGGNEQF
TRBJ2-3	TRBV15	ATSRGPGTGTDTQY
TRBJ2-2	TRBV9	ASSVDLVDTGELF